Below, 2 T cell receptor beta chains from the same sample are listed, as sequenced in a study of T-cell reconstitution after alpha-beta-depleted transplantation in children (TCRdb year 2016). Interpreted using the paper, the treatment or condition label stands for: allogeneic hematopoietic cell transplantation with graft depleted of TCRalphabeta T cells and CD19 B cells. Libraries came from PCR. Sequenced on an Illumina HiSeq 2500. TCR libraries were prepared with molecular barcoding, using unique molecular identifiers to normalize TCRbeta repertoire quantification. TCRdb redid the processing of the public reads, applying fastp at Q25 and MiXCR, and retained in-frame beta chains. Each entry is one CDR3 protein sequence, shown with its most common DNA and genes. The sample table lists around 300,000 distinct CDR3 sequences, about 9.5% of them with a count of one. The leading ten clones occupy less than 9% of the sample.

The sample in question was PBMCs, obtained before TCRalphabeta/CD19-depleted stem cell transplant. The source is a boy in the first two years of life with acute myeloid leukemia, due to receive a stem cell transplant.

This clonotype was observed at least ten times. A junction end diverges from the germline sequence, so it may reflect a read error. The chain recombines TRBV5-1 with TRBJ2-7, with D maybe TRBD1 (5 bases). The germline CDR1 and CDR2 sequences are SGHRS and YFSETQ. The CDR3 totals 12 residues. CDR3 coding DNA: TGCGCCAGCAGCTTGGCAGGGTACGGGCAGTACTTC. Translation: CASSLAGYGQYF.

Ten or more counts support this clonotype. This chain connects TRBV27 to TRBJ2-3; D is perhaps TRBD1 (6 bases). This CDR3 spans 12 amino acids. Between the trimmed V and J ends, which lost 3 bases and 7 bases, there was a span of 8 bases. Germline values: CDR1 MNHEY, CDR2 SMNVEV (reference sequence). The CDR3 DNA is TGTGCCAGCAGTTTCAGGGGTAATACGCAGTATTTT. It translates to CASSFRGNTQYF.